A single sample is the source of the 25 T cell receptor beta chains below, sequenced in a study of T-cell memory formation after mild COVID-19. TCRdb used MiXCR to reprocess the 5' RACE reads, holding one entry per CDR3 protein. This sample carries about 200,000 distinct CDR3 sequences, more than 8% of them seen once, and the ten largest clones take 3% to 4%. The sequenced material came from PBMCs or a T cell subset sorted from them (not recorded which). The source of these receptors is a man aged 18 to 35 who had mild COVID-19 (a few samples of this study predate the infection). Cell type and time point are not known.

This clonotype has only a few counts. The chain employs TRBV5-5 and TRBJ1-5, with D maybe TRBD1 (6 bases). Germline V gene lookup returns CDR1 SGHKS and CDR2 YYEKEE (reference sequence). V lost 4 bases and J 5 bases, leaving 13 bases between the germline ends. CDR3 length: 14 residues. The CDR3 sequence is CASSPTGLYQPQHF. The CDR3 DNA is TGTGCCAGCAGCCCCACAGGGTTGTATCAGCCCCAGCATTTT.

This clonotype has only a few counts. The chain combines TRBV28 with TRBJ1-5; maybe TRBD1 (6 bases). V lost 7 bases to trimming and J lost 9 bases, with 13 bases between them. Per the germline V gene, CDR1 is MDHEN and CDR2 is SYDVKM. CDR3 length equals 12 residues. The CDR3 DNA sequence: TGTGCCAGCATAGGGGGACGGCGGCCCCAGCATTTT. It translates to CASIGGRRPQHF.

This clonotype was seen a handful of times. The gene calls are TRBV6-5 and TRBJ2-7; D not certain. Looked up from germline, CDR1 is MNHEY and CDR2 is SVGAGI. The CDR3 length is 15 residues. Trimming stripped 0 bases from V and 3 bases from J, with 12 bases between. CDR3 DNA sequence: TGTGCCAGCAGTTACTCGGTGGGCCTAGGCTACGAGCAGTACTTC. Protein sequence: CASSYSVGLGYEQYF.

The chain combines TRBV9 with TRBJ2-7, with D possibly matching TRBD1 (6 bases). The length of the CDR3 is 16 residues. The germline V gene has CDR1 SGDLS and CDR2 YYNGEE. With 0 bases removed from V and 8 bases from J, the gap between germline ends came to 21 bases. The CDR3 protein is CASSVAPGDHPRKQYF. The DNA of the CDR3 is TGTGCCAGCAGCGTAGCCCCAGGGGACCACCCTCGTAAGCAGTACTTC.

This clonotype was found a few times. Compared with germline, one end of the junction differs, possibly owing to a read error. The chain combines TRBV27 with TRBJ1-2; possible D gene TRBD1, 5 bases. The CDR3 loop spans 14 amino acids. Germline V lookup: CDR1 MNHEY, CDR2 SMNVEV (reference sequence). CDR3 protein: CASSLSWGNYGYTF. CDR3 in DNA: TGTGCCAGCAGTTTATCCTGGGGGAACTACGGCTACACCTTC.

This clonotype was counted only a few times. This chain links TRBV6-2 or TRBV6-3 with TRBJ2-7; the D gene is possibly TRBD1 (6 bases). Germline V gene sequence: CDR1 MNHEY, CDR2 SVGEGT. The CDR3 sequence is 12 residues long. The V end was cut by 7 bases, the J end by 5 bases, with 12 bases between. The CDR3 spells CASNTRGHEQYV. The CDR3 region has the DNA TGTGCCAGCAATACCAGGGGCCACGAGCAGTACGTC.

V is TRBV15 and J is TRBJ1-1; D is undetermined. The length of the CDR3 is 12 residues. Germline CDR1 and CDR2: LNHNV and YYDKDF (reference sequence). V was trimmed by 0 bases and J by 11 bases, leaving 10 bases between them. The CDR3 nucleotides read TGTGCCACCAGCAGAGATCATTCTCGGGCTTTCTTT. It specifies CATSRDHSRAFF.

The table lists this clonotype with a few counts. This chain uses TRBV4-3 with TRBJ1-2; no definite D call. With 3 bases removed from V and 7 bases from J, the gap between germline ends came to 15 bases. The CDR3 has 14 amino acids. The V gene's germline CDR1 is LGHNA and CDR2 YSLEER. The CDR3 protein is CASSQAHSRAGYTF. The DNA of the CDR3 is TGCGCCAGCAGCCAGGCTCATTCTAGAGCTGGCTACACCTTC.

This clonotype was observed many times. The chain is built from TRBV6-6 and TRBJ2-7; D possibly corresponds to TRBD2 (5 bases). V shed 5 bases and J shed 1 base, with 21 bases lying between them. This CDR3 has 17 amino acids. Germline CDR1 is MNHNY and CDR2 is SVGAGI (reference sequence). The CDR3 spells CASSSHAGLTSSYEQYF. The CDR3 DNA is TGTGCCAGCAGTAGTCACGCCGGACTTACCTCTTCCTACGAGCAGTACTTC.

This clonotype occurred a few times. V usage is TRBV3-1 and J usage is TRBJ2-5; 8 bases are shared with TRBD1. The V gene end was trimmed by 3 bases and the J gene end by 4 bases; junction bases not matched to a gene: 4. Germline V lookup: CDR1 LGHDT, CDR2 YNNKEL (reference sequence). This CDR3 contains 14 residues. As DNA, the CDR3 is TGTGCCAGCAGCCAGACCGGGACAGGAGAGACCCAGTACTTC. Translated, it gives CASSQTGTGETQYF.

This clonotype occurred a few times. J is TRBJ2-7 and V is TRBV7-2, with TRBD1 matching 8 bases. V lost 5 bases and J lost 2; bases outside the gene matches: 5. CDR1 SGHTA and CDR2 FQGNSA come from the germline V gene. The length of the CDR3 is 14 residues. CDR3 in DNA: TGTGCCAGCAGCGTTGACAGGGGTGCCTACGAGCAGTACGTC. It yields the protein CASSVDRGAYEQYV.

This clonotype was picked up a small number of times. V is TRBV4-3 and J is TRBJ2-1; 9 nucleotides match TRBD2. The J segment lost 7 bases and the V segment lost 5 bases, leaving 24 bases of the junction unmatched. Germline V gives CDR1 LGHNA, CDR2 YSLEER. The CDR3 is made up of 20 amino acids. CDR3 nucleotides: TGCGCCAGCAGCGCCACTATCCCCTCCCCTACAGCGGGGGGCGGGAATGAGCAGTTCTTC. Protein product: CASSATIPSPTAGGGNEQFF.

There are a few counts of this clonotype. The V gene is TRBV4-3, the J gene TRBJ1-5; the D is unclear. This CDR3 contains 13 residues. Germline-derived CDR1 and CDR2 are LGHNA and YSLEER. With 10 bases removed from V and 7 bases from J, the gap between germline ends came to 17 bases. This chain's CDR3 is CAISVPGCQPQHF. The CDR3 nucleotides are TGCGCCATTTCGGTCCCGGGGTGCCAGCCCCAGCATTTT.

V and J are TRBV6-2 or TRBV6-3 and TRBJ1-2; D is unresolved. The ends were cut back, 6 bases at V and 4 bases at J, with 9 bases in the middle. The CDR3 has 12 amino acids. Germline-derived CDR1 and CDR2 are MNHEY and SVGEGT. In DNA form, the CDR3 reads TGTGCCAGCAGAGACGGCGGCTATGGCTACACCTTC. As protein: CASRDGGYGYTF.

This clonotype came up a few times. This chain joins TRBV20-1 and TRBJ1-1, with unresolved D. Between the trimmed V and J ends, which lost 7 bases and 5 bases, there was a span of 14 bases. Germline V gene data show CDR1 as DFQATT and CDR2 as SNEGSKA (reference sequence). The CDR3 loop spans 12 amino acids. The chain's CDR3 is CSGRKAGTEAFF. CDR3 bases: TGCAGTGGAAGGAAGGCCGGGACTGAAGCTTTCTTT.

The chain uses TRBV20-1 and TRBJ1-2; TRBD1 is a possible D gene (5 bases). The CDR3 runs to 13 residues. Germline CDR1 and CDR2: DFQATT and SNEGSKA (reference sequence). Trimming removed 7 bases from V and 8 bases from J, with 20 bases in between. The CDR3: CSDMVGQAAGYTF. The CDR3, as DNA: TGCAGTGACATGGTGGGGCAGGCGGCCGGCTACACCTTC.

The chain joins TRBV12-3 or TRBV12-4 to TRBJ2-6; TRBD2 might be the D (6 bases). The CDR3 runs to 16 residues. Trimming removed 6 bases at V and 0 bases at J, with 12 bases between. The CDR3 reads CASRDGGISGANVLTF. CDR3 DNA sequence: TGTGCCAGCAGGGACGGGGGAATCTCTGGGGCCAACGTCCTGACTTTC.

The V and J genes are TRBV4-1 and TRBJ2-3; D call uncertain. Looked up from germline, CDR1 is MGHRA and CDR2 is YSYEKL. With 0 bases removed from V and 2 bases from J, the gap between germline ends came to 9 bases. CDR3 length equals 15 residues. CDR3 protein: CASSQDQSYTDTQYF. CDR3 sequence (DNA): TGCGCCAGCAGCCAAGATCAGTCCTACACAGATACGCAGTATTTT.

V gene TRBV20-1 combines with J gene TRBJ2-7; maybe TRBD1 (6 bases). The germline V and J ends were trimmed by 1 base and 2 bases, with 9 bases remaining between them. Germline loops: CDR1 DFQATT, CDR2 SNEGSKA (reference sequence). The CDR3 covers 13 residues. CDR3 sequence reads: CSARGDKPYEQYF. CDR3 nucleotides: TGCAGTGCTAGAGGGGACAAACCCTACGAGCAGTACTTC.

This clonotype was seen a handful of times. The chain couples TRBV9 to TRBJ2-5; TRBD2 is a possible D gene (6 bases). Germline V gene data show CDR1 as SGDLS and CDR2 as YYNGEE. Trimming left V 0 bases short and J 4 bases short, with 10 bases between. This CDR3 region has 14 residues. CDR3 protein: CASSVGMGGETQYF. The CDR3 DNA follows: TGTGCCAGCAGCGTAGGTATGGGGGGAGAGACCCAGTACTTC. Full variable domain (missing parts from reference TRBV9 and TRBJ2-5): DSGVTQTPKHLITATGQRVTLRCSPRSGDLSVYWYQQSLDQGLQFLIQYYNGEERAKGNILERFSAQQFPDLHSELNLSSLELGDSALYFCASSVGMGGETQYFGPGTRLLVL.

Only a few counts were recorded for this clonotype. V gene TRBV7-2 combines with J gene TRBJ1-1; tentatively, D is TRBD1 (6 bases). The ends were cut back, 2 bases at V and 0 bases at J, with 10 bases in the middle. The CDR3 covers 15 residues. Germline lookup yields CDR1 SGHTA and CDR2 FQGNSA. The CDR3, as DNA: TGTGCCAGCAGCTTATTGGGACACATGAACACTGAAGCTTTCTTT. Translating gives CASSLLGHMNTEAFF.

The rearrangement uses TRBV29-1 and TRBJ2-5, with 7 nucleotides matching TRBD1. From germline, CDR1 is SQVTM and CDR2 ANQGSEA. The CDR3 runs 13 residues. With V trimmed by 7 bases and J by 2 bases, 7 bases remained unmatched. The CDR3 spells CSATTGIQETQYF. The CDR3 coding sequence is TGCAGCGCAACGACAGGGATACAAGAGACCCAGTACTTC.

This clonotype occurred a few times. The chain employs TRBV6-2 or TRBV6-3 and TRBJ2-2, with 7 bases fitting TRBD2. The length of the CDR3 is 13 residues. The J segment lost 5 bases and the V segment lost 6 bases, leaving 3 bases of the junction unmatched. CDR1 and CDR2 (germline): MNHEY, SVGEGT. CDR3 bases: TGTGCCAGCAGCGGACTAGGAACCGGGGAGCTGTTTTTT. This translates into CASSGLGTGELFF.

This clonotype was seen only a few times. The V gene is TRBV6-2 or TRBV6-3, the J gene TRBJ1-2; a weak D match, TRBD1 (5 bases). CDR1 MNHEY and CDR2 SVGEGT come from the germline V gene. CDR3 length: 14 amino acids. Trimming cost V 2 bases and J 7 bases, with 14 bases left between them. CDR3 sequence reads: CASSYISGIGGYTF. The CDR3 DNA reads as TGTGCCAGCAGTTACATATCAGGGATCGGTGGCTACACCTTC.

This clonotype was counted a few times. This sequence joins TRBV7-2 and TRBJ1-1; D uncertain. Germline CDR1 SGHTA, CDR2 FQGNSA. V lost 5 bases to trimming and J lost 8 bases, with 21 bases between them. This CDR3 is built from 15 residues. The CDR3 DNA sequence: TGTGCCAGCAGCCCCCCGGCCGGTGGCATTAAGGAAGCTTTCTTT. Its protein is CASSPPAGGIKEAFF.